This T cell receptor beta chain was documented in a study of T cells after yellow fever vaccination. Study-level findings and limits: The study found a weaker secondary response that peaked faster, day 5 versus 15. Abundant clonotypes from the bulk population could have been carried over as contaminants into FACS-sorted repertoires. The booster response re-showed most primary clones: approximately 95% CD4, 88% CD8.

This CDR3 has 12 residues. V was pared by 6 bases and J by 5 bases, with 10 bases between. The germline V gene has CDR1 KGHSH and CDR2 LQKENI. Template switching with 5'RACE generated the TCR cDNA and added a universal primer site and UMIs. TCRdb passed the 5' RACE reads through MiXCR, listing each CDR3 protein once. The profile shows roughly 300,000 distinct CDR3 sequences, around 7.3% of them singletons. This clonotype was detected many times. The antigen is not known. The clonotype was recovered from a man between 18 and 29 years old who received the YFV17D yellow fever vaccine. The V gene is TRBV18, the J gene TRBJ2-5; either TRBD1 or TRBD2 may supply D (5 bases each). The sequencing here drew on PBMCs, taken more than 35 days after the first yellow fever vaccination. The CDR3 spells CASSRDGETQYF. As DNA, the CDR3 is TGTGCCAGCTCTCGGGACGGGGAGACCCAGTACTTC.